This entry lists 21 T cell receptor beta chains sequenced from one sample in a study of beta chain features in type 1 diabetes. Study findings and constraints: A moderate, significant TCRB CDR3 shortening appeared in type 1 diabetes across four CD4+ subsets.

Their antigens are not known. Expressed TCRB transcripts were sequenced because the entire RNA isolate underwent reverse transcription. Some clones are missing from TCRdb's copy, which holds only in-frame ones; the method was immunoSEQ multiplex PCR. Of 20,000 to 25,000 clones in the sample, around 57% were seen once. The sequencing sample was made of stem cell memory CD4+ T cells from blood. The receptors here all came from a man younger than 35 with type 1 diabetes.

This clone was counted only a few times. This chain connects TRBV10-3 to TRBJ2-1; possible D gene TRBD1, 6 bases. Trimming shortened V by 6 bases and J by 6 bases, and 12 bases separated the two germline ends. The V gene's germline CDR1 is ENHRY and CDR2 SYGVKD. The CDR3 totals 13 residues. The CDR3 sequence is CAIRTTGINEQFF. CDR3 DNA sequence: TGTGCCATCAGGACAACAGGGATCAATGAGCAGTTCTTC.

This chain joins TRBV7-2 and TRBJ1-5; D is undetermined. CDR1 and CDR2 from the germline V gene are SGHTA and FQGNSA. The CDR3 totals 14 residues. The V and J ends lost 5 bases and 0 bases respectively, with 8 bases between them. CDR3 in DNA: TGTGCCAGCAGCCGGTTCAATAGCAATCAGCCCCAGCATTTT. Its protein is CASSRFNSNQPQHF.

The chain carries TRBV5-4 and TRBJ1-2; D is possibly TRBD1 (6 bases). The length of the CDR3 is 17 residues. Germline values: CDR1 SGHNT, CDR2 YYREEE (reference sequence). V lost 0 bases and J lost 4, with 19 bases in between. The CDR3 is CASSLVGGRITFYGYTF. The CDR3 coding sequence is TGTGCCAGCAGCTTGGTAGGGGGACGGATTACGTTCTATGGCTACACCTTC.

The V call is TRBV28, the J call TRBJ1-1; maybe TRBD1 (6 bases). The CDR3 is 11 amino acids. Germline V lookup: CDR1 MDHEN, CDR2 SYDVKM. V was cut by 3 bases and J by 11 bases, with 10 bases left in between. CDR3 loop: CASSFDRGAFF. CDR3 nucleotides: TGTGCCAGCAGTTTCGATAGGGGGGCTTTCTTT.

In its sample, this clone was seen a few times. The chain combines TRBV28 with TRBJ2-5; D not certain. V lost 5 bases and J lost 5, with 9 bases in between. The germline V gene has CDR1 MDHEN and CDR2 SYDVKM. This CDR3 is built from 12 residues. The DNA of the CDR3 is TGTGCCAGCAGTCTGAGCCGGGAGACCCAGTACTTC. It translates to CASSLSRETQYF.

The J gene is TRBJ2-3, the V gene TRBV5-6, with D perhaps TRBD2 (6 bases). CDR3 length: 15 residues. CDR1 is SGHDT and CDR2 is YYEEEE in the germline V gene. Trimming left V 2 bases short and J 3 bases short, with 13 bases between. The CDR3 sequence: CASSLQRLVTDTQYF. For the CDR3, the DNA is TGTGCCAGCAGCTTACAGAGACTAGTGACAGATACGCAGTATTTT. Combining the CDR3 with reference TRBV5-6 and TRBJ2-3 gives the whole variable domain DAGVTQSPTHLIKTRGQQVTLRCSPKSGHDTVSWYQQALGQGPQFIFQYYEEEERQRGNFPDRFSGHQFPNYSSELNVNALLLGDSALYLCASSLQRLVTDTQYFGPGTRLTVL.

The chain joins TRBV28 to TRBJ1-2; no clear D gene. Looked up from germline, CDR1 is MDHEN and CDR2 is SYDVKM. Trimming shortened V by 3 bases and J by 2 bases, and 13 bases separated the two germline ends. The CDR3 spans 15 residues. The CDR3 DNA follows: TGTGCCAGCAGTTTCCCCCGGGAGGGCAACTATGGCTACACCTTC. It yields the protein CASSFPREGNYGYTF.

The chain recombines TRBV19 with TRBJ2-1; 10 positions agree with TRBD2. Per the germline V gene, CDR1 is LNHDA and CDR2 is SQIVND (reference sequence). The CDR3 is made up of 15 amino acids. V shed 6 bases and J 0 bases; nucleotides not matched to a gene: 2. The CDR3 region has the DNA TGTGCCAGTAGAGAGCGGGGGGGCTCCTACAATGAGCAGTTCTTC. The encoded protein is CASRERGGSYNEQFF.

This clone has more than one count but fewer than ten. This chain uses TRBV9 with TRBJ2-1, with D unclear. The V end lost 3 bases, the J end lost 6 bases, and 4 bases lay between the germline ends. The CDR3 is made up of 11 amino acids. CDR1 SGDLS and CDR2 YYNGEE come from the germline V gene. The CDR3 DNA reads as TGTGCCAGCAGCGCCTTCAATGAGCAGTTCTTC. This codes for CASSAFNEQFF.

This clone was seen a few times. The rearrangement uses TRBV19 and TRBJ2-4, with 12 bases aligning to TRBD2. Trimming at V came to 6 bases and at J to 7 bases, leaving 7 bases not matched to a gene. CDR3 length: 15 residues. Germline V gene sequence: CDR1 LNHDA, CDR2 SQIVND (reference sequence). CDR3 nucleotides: TGTGCCAGTAGCTCTGGACTAGCGGGAACGAACATTCAGTACTTC. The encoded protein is CASSSGLAGTNIQYF.

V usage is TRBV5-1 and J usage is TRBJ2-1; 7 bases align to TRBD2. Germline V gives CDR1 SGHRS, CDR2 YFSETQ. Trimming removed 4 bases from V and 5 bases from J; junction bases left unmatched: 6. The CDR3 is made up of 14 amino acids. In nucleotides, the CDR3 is TGCGCCAGCAGCGCCGGGGGGATCAACAATGAGCAGTTCTTC. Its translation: CASSAGGINNEQFF.

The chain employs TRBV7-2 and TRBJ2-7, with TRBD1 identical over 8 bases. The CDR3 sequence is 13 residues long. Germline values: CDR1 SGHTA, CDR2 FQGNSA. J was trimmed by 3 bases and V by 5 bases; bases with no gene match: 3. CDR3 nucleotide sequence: TGTGCCAGCAGCAGCGACAGGGGCTACGAGCAGTACTTC. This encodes CASSSDRGYEQYF.

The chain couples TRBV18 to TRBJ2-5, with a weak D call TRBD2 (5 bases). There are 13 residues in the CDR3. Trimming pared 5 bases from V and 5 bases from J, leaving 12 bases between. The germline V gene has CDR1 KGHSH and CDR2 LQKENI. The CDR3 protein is CASSSNGGETQYF. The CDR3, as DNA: TGTGCCAGCTCATCGAATGGAGGCGAGACCCAGTACTTC.

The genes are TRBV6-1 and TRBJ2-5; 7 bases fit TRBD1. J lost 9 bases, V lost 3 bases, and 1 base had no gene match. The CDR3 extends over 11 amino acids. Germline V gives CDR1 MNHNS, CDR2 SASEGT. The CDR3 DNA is TGTGCCAGCAGTGACGACAGGGCCCAGTACTTC. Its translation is CASSDDRAQYF.

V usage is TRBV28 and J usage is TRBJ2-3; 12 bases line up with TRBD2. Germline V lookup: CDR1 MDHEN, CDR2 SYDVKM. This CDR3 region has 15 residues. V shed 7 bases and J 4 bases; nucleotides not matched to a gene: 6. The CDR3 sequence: CASNLAGGPADTQYF. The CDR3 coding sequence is TGTGCCAGCAACCTAGCGGGAGGGCCGGCAGATACGCAGTATTTT.

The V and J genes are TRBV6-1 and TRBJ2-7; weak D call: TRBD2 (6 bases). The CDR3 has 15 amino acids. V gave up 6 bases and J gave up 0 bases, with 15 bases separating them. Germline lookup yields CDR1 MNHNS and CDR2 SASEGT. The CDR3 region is CASREGLSSSYEQYF. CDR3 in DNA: TGTGCCAGCAGAGAGGGACTGTCGAGCTCCTACGAGCAGTACTTC.

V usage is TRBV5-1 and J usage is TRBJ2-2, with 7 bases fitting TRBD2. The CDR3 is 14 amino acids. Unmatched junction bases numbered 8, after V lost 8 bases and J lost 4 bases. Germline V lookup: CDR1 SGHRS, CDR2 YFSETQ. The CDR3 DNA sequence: TGCGCCAGTCTAGCGGAGACCCTCACCGGGGAGCTGTTTTTT. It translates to CASLAETLTGELFF.

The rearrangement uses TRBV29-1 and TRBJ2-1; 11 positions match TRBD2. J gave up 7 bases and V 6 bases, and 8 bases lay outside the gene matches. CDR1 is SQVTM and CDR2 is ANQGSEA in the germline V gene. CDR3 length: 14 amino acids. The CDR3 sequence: CSVIGLAGANEQFF. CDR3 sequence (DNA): TGCAGCGTCATCGGACTAGCGGGTGCAAATGAGCAGTTCTTC.

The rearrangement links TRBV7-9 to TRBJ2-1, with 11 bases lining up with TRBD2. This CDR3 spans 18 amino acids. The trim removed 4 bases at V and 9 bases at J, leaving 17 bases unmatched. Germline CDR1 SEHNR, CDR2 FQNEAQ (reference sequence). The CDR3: CASSSRTSGPGFAGEQFF. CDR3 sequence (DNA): TGTGCCAGCAGCTCCAGGACTAGCGGGCCCGGTTTTGCCGGTGAGCAGTTCTTC. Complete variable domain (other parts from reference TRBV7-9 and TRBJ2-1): DTGVSQNPRHKITKRGQNVTFRCDPISEHNRLYWYRQTLGQGPEFLTYFQNEAQLEKSRLLSDRFSAERPKGSFSTLEIQRTEQGDSAMYLCASSSRTSGPGFAGEQFFGPGTRLTVL.

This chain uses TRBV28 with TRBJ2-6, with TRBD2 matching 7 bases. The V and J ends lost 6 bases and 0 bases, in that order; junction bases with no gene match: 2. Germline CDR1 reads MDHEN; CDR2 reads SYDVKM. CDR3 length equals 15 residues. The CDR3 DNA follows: TGTGCCAGCAGGGGGGGGAGCTCTGGGGCCAACGTCCTGACTTTC. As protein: CASRGGSSGANVLTF.

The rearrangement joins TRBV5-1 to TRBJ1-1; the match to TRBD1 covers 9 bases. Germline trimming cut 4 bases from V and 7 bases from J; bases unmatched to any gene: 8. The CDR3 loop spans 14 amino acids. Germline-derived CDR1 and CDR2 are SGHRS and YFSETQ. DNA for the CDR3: TGCGCCAGCAGCGGGGGGACAGGGCTCGGTGAAGCTTTCTTT. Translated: CASSGGTGLGEAFF. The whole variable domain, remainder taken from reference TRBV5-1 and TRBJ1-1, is KAGVTQTPRYLIKTRGQQVTLSCSPISGHRSVSWYQQTPGQGLQFLFEYFSETQRNKGNFPGRFSGRQFSNSRSEMNVSTLELGDSALYLCASSGGTGLGEAFFGQGTRLTVV.